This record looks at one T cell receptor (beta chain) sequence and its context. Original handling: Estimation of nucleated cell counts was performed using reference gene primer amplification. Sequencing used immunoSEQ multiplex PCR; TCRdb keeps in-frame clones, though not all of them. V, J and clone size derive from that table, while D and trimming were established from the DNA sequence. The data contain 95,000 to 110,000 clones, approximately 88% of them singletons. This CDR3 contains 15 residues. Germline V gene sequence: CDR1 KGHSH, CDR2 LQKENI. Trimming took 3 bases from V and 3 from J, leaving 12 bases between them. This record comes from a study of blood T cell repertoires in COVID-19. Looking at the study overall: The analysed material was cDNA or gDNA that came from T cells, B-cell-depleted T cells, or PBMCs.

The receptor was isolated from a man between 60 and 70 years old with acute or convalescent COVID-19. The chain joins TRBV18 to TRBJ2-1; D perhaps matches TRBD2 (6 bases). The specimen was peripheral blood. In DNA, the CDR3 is TGTGCCAGCTCACCTGGAGCGGGCGACTACAATGAGCAGTTCTTC. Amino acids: CASSPGAGDYNEQFF.